The rows below give T cell receptor beta chains drawn from one sample of a study of OX40 agonist ivuxolimab in advanced cancers. Some clones are missing from TCRdb's copy, which holds only in-frame ones; the method was immunoSEQ multiplex PCR. Of about 69,000 clones listed, roughly 89% are singletons. Sequences were derived from CD4+ or CD8+ T cells sorted from blood, sampled in a trial of the OX40 agonist ivuxolimab. The receptor source for this set is an adult with an advanced solid tumor such as melanoma, head and neck, liver or kidney cancer. Both conserved end residues are part of each CDR3. The D gene is left open where the match is weak. Not all rows give a size; the values are once, few, many and, for expanded clones, a class.

j_gene: TRBJ2-7
abundance: NA
d_gene: NA
v_gene: TRBV15
CDR3nt: TGTGCCACCAGCAGAGATTCGAGCGGAGGGCGCTACGAGCAGTACTTC
CDR3aa: CATSRDSSGGRYEQYF

j_gene: TRBJ1-1
abundance: NA
d_gene: NA
v_gene: TRBV5-4
CDR3nt: TGTGCCAGCATCCGGGACGGGGACACTGAAGCTTTCTTT
CDR3aa: CASIRDGDTEAFF

j_gene: TRBJ1-5
abundance: NA
d_gene: TRBD1
v_gene: TRBV15
CDR3nt: TGTGCCACCAGCAGAGCGAAACAGGGGACGGGCAATCAGCCCCAGCATTTT
CDR3aa: CATSRAKQGTGNQPQHF

j_gene: TRBJ2-1
abundance: NA
d_gene: TRBD1
v_gene: TRBV7-3
CDR3nt: TGTGCCAGCAGCTTACAAGGACAGGGGTACAATGAGCAGTTCTTC
CDR3aa: CASSLQGQGYNEQFF

j_gene: TRBJ2-7
abundance: once
d_gene: NA
v_gene: TRBV28
CDR3nt: TGTGCCAGCACCGTGGGGGGAACGGGCTCCTACGAGCAGTACTTC
CDR3aa: CASTVGGTGSYEQYF

j_gene: TRBJ1-2
abundance: NA
d_gene: NA
v_gene: TRBV7-9
CDR3nt: TGTGCCAGCAGCTTTCCATCCCAATTCGGCTACACCTTC
CDR3aa: CASSFPSQFGYTF

j_gene: TRBJ2-1
abundance: NA
d_gene: NA
v_gene: TRBV7-2
CDR3nt: TGTGCCAGCAGCTTAGGGGGTGATGAGCAGTTCTTC
CDR3aa: CASSLGGDEQFF

j_gene: TRBJ1-4
abundance: NA
d_gene: TRBD1
v_gene: TRBV5-1
CDR3nt: TGCGCCAGCAGCTTGGGACAGGGGAATGAAAAACTGTTTTTT
CDR3aa: CASSLGQGNEKLFF

j_gene: TRBJ2-2
abundance: once
d_gene: TRBD1
v_gene: TRBV18
CDR3nt: TGTGCCAGCTCACCAAACACAGGGGTTAGCACCGGGGAGCTGTTTTTT
CDR3aa: CASSPNTGVSTGELFF

j_gene: TRBJ1-1
abundance: once
d_gene: NA
v_gene: TRBV18
CDR3nt: TGTGCCAGCTCACCGGTGGCCGCTTCGGACACTGAAGCTTTCTTT
CDR3aa: CASSPVAASDTEAFF

j_gene: TRBJ1-3
abundance: few
d_gene: NA
v_gene: TRBV9
CDR3nt: TGTGCCAGCAGCGCCGGTCCGGGCCCCATCTCTGGAAACACCATATATTTT
CDR3aa: CASSAGPGPISGNTIYF

j_gene: TRBJ1-4
abundance: NA
d_gene: NA
v_gene: TRBV10-2
CDR3nt: TGCGCCAGCAGTGAGTCGGGGGAAGGTTCACGTGAAAAACTGTTTTTT
CDR3aa: CASSESGEGSREKLFF

j_gene: TRBJ2-7
abundance: NA
d_gene: TRBD1
v_gene: TRBV2
CDR3nt: TGTGCCAGCCAAAGGACAGGGAGCGACGAGCAGTACTTC
CDR3aa: CASQRTGSDEQYF

j_gene: TRBJ1-5
abundance: NA
d_gene: TRBD1
v_gene: TRBV27
CDR3nt: TGTGCCAGCAGTTCACAGGGGAGAGGCAATCAGCCCCAGCATTTT
CDR3aa: CASSSQGRGNQPQHF

j_gene: TRBJ2-7
abundance: NA
d_gene: NA
v_gene: TRBV9
CDR3nt: TGTGCCAGCAACCCCGGAGGGGGTTACGAGCAGTACTTC
CDR3aa: CASNPGGGYEQYF

j_gene: TRBJ1-5
abundance: NA
d_gene: NA
v_gene: TRBV6-6
CDR3nt: TGTGCCAGCAGTTACTCACAGGAGTTCCAACAGCCCCAGCATTTT
CDR3aa: CASSYSQEFQQPQHF